A single TCR beta chain is shown here with its context. This specimen comes from a study of blood T cell repertoires in COVID-19. Profiled with immunoSEQ multiplex PCR; TCRdb holds only in-frame clones, not every one. Of about 200,000 clones in the sample, approximately 84% were seen once. Germline V gives CDR1 MGHDK, CDR2 SYGVNS. Germline trimming cut 6 bases from V and 4 bases from J; bases unmatched to any gene: 11. The CDR3 length is 15 residues. This receptor was identified in a human donor with acute or convalescent COVID-19. The donor label of this sample is uncertain. The chain is built from TRBV25-1 and TRBJ1-1; 7 positions match TRBD1. The sequenced material came from peripheral blood. Here the CDR3 DNA reads TGTGCCAGCAGCCCGACACAGGGGTTCAGCACTGAAGCTTTCTTT. Translated: CASSPTQGFSTEAFF.